This TCR beta chain stems from a study of cytomegalovirus exposure and HLA in healthy donors. Trimming removed 7 bases from V and 4 bases from J; junction bases left unmatched: 11. The CDR3 totals 15 residues. CDR1 SNHLY and CDR2 FYNNEI come from the germline V gene. The PCR employed 60 Vbeta primers together with 13 Jbeta primers. The protocol was immunoSEQ multiplex PCR, while the TCRdb copy is restricted to in-frame clones and leaves out a portion. The sample has some 120,000 clones; about 80% are singletons. The TCR originated in a young man in good health and CMV-seropositive. The chain links TRBV2 to TRBJ2-5; 8 nucleotides agree with TRBD2. The sample comprised PBMCs. In nucleotides, the CDR3 is TGTGCCAGCACCGCCAGCGGGGGCCAGGTAGAGACCCAGTACTTC. This sequence encodes CASTASGGQVETQYF.